In its sample, the clone carrying this T cell receptor beta chain was seen many times. Researchers amplified the TCR beta CDR3 regions from RNA transcripts. With the HTBI primer set, the TCR CDR3 went through a first round of RT-PCR. TCRdb called the multiplex PCR reads again in MiXCR, with one record for every CDR3 protein. Of hundreds of thousands of distinct CDR3 sequences listed, 11% to 15% are singletons. These data belong to a study of T cells in Graves' hyperthyroidism and ophthalmopathy. Those with hyperthyroidism were 18 to 65 years old, newly diagnosed, and ill for under 2 months. CDR1 and CDR2 (germline): SQVTM, ANQGSEA. The CDR3 consists of 12 residues. V lost 5 bases to trimming and J lost 2 bases, with 10 bases between them.

V and J are TRBV29-1 and TRBJ2-7, with a tentative D call TRBD1 (5 bases). The clonotype originates from a woman under 30 with Graves' hyperthyroidism. The specimen sequenced was blood. The CDR3 coding sequence is TGCAGCGTTTGCGACAGTACCTACGAGCAGTACTTC. As protein: CSVCDSTYEQYF.